Following are 19 T cell receptor beta chains from one sample sequenced in a study of beta chain features in type 1 diabetes. All of the isolated RNA was reverse transcribed, so expressed TCRB transcripts were sequenced. Using immunoSEQ multiplex PCR, the repertoire was profiled, and TCRdb retains in-frame clones only, with some absent. The data show around 180,000 clones, about 12% seen once. The sequenced material came from central memory CD4+ T cells from blood. The receptor source for this set is a woman aged 18-35 years in good health.

This clone was counted between two and nine times. This chain links TRBV29-1 with TRBJ2-7; 9 bases match TRBD1. Germline V gene lookup returns CDR1 SQVTM and CDR2 ANQGSEA. The length of the CDR3 is 13 residues. The J segment lost 3 bases and the V segment lost 7 bases, leaving 7 bases of the junction unmatched. For the CDR3, the DNA is TGCAGCGCTCTTATGGACAGGGGCTACGAGCAGTACTTC. It is translated as CSALMDRGYEQYF.

The chain links TRBV7-3 to TRBJ2-5; D call uncertain. The CDR3 contains 14 residues. Germline V lookup: CDR1 SGHTA, CDR2 FQGTGA. With 3 bases removed from V and 1 base from J, the gap between germline ends came to 9 bases. The CDR3 protein is CASSFRHIQETQYF. CDR3 in DNA: TGTGCCAGCAGCTTTCGACACATCCAAGAGACCCAGTACTTC.

A few counts support this clone. This chain connects TRBV14 to TRBJ2-3; TRBD2 might be the D (5 bases). Germline CDR1 and CDR2: SGHDN and FVKESK. The CDR3 runs 15 residues. Trimming took 3 bases from V and 2 from J, leaving 12 bases between them. This CDR3 reads CASSHGLASTDTQYF. CDR3 DNA sequence: TGTGCCAGCAGCCACGGACTTGCATCCACAGATACGCAGTATTTT.

This clone was seen a few times. The chain recombines TRBV7-9 with TRBJ1-4; D gene uncertain. Deletions cut 8 bases from V and 1 base from J, with 8 bases between. The CDR3 is 13 residues long. In germline, CDR1 is SEHNR, CDR2 FQNEAQ (reference sequence). The CDR3 protein is CASLSETNEKLFF. Written as DNA, the CDR3 is TGTGCCAGCTTGAGTGAAACTAATGAAAAACTGTTTTTT. Full variable domain (rest looked up from reference TRBV7-9 and TRBJ1-4): DTGVSQNPRHKITKRGQNVTFRCDPISEHNRLYWYRQTLGQGPEFLTYFQNEAQLEKSRLLSDRFSAERPKGSFSTLEIQRTEQGDSAMYLCASLSETNEKLFFGSGTQLSVL.

The chain is built from TRBV7-2 and TRBJ1-1; D perhaps matches TRBD1 (6 bases). This CDR3 has 13 amino acids. CDR1 and CDR2 from the germline V gene are SGHTA and FQGNSA. Deletions cut 6 bases from V and 5 bases from J, with 13 bases between. CDR3 region: CASRPGVSTEAFF. The DNA for the CDR3 is TGTGCCAGCAGACCAGGGGTTAGTACTGAAGCTTTCTTT.

The chain links TRBV11-2 to TRBJ2-2, with 8 bases aligning to TRBD1. Germline lookup yields CDR1 SGHAT and CDR2 FQNNGV. CDR3 size: 15 residues. Unmatched junction bases numbered 6, after V lost 5 bases and J lost 4 bases. Written as DNA, the CDR3 is TGTGCCAGCAGCAAGACAGGGGACGTCACCGGGGAGCTGTTTTTT. It translates to CASSKTGDVTGELFF.

This clone showed up just a few times. The chain employs TRBV6-1 and TRBJ2-1; 10 bases match TRBD2. The CDR3 runs 16 residues. Germline CDR1 MNHNS, CDR2 SASEGT. V was pared by 2 bases and J by 2 bases, with 3 bases of the junction left unmatched. CDR3 sequence: CASSEWTSGTYNEQFF. The CDR3 DNA reads TGTGCCAGCAGTGAATGGACTAGCGGAACCTACAATGAGCAGTTCTTC.

V gene TRBV9 combines with J gene TRBJ2-7; 10 bases line up with TRBD2. This CDR3 has 14 amino acids. In germline, CDR1 is SGDLS, CDR2 YYNGEE. V gave up 5 bases and J gave up 5 bases; unmatched junction bases: 7. The CDR3 nucleotides read TGTGCCAGCAGTTCTAGCGGGAGAATCAACGAGCAGTACTTC. Amino acid sequence: CASSSSGRINEQYF.

The chain is built from TRBV5-1 and TRBJ2-1, with 10 bases lining up with TRBD2. V was clipped by 1 base and J by 7 bases; unmatched bases: 5. The CDR3 contains 15 residues. Germline values: CDR1 SGHRS, CDR2 YFSETQ. In DNA, the CDR3 is TGCGCCAGCAGCTTGTGGCTAGCGGGAGATAATGAGCAGTTCTTC. It translates to CASSLWLAGDNEQFF.

V is TRBV12-5 and J is TRBJ2-7; possible D gene TRBD1, 6 bases. Germline lookup yields CDR1 LGHNT and CDR2 FRNRAP. The CDR3 has 14 residues. Trimming left V 2 bases short and J 1 base short, with 9 bases between. The CDR3 nucleotides read TGTGCTAGTGGTTTGTGGACAGTTTCCTACGAGCAGTACTTC. It specifies CASGLWTVSYEQYF.

This clone has a single count. V usage is TRBV5-1 and J usage is TRBJ1-2, with TRBD1 matching 9 bases. This CDR3 has 16 amino acids. Germline trimming cut 0 bases from V and 4 bases from J; bases unmatched to any gene: 7. Germline CDR1 reads SGHRS; CDR2 reads YFSETQ. The CDR3 sequence: CASSLGPGQGSYGYTF. The DNA of the CDR3 is TGCGCCAGCAGCTTGGGTCCGGGACAGGGATCCTATGGCTACACCTTC.

There are a few counts of this clone. V is TRBV15 and J is TRBJ2-1; 7 nucleotides agree with TRBD1. Germline loops: CDR1 LNHNV, CDR2 YYDKDF (reference sequence). With V trimmed by 3 bases and J by 2 bases, 4 bases remained unmatched. The CDR3 covers 15 residues. The CDR3 region is CATSRAQGAYNEQFF. The DNA for the CDR3 is TGTGCCACCAGCAGGGCCCAGGGGGCCTACAATGAGCAGTTCTTC.

The V and J genes are TRBV7-9 and TRBJ2-7; a weak D match, TRBD1 (5 bases). The CDR3 sequence is 14 residues long. CDR1 SEHNR and CDR2 FQNEAQ come from the germline V gene (reference sequence). Trimming stripped 2 bases from V and 2 bases from J, with 10 bases between. DNA of the CDR3: TGTGCCAGCAGCTTATCTGGGGCGGCCTACGAGCAGTACTTC. The encoded protein is CASSLSGAAYEQYF.

J is TRBJ1-1 and V is TRBV4-2; no clear D gene. Germline V gene data show CDR1 as LGHNA and CDR2 as YNFKEQ. V lost 0 bases and J lost 1, with 9 bases in between. The CDR3 totals 15 residues. The CDR3, as DNA: TGTGCCAGCAGCCAAGATAGAACGGGGAACACTGAAGCTTTCTTT. This encodes CASSQDRTGNTEAFF.

The rearrangement uses TRBV7-2 and TRBJ2-3; possible D gene TRBD1, 5 bases. CDR3 length equals 15 residues. V was shortened by 3 bases and J by 2 bases, with 12 bases between the two germline ends. Looked up from germline, CDR1 is SGHTA and CDR2 is FQGNSA. CDR3 loop: CASSLWGYSTDTQYF. As DNA, the CDR3 is TGTGCCAGCAGCTTGTGGGGCTATTCCACAGATACGCAGTATTTT.

This clone was seen only a few times. The chain is built from TRBV2 and TRBJ2-3, with 7 positions matching TRBD2. The CDR3 totals 11 residues. Germline V gives CDR1 SNHLY, CDR2 FYNNEI. After removal of 6 bases from V and 10 bases from J, the junction contained 4 bases not matched to a gene. The CDR3 DNA is TGTGCCAGCAGAGGACTAGAGGCGCAGTATTTT. It is translated as CASRGLEAQYF. The whole variable domain, filled in from reference TRBV2 and TRBJ2-3, reads EPEVTQTPSHQVTQMGQEVILRCVPISNHLYFYWYRQILGQKVEFLVSFYNNEISEKSEIFDDQFSVERPDGSNFTLKIRSTKLEDSAMYFCASRGLEAQYFGPGTRLTVL.

This clone was counted between two and nine times. This sequence joins TRBV4-1 and TRBJ2-1, with D possibly being TRBD2 (8 bases). There are 17 residues in the CDR3. Trimming pared 0 bases from V and 5 bases from J, leaving 17 bases between. Germline assignment: CDR1 MGHRA and CDR2 YSYEKL. The CDR3, as DNA: TGCGCCAGCAGCCAAGATAGGGACAGCGGGAGAAACAATGAGCAGTTCTTC. Translating gives CASSQDRDSGRNNEQFF.

The chain recombines TRBV2 with TRBJ2-7; 10 bases line up with TRBD1. The ends lost 4 bases at V and 4 bases at J; junction bases unmatched: 4. This CDR3 has 14 amino acids. Looked up from germline, CDR1 is SNHLY and CDR2 is FYNNEI. The CDR3 sequence: CASSVDRGRYEQYF. CDR3 DNA: TGTGCCAGCAGTGTAGACAGGGGGCGGTACGAGCAGTACTTC.

Ten or more counts support this clone. The CDR3 sequence: CASSGAEAFF. CDR3 in DNA: TGCGCCAGCAGTGGGGCGGAGGCTTTCTTT. J is TRBJ1-1 and V is TRBV23-1; D is possibly TRBD1 (5 bases). TRBV23-1 counts as an open reading frame of uncertain function. V dropped 5 bases and J dropped 11 bases, with 9 bases sitting between them. The CDR3 has 10 amino acids.